The entry below describes one T cell receptor (beta chain). Its specificity is not known. Primers for the PCR totalled 60 Vbeta and 13 Jbeta. Profiling relied on immunoSEQ multiplex PCR, and the TCRdb table lists in-frame clones only, not all of them. Of approximately 87,000 clones listed, 81% are singletons. This record belongs to a study of cytomegalovirus exposure and HLA in healthy donors. Notes on the study in general: The majority of CMV-associated TCR beta chains were reported as apparently HLA-restricted in a later analysis.

In germline, CDR1 is MNHEY, CDR2 SMNVEV (reference sequence). V lost 6 bases, J lost 4 bases, and 13 bases lay in between. The CDR3 is made up of 14 amino acids. This clonotype originated in a woman in her 70s in good health and CMV-seropositive. The sample was PBMCs. This sequence joins TRBV27 and TRBJ2-1, with D possibly being TRBD2 (6 bases). The CDR3 reads CASRPGLAYNEQFF. CDR3 in DNA: TGTGCCAGCAGACCGGGACTCGCATACAATGAGCAGTTCTTC.